The 5 T cell receptor beta chains listed next were all sequenced from one sample in a study of CD8 T cells in Susac syndrome. Reverse transcription of roughly 0.5 to 1 ug RNA used random hexamers. TCRdb redid the calling of the immunoSEQ multiplex PCR reads with MiXCR, one entry per CDR3 protein. The data show approximately 100,000 distinct CDR3 sequences, around nine tenths seen once. Input material: CD4+ T cells from PBMCs. The source is a human donor in good health.

The chain recombines TRBV6-5 with TRBJ1-2; perhaps TRBD1 as D (6 bases). CDR1 is MNHEY and CDR2 is SVGAGI in the germline V gene. CDR3 length: 14 amino acids. V lost 6 bases and J lost 4, with 15 bases in between. This CDR3 reads CASRKQGIGYGYTF. The DNA for the CDR3 is TGTGCCAGCAGGAAACAGGGAATCGGCTATGGCTACACCTTC.

J is TRBJ1-2 and V is TRBV25-1; D is undetermined. Between the trimmed V and J ends, which lost 1 base and 5 bases, there was a span of 8 bases. The CDR3 loop spans 13 amino acids. CDR1 is MGHDK and CDR2 is SYGVNS in the germline V gene. In nucleotides, the CDR3 is TGTGCCAGCAGTGAATCTCAGGCTTATGGCTACACCTTC. Amino acids: CASSESQAYGYTF.

The CDR3 here is CAWRPLLEYEQYF. The CDR3 DNA follows: TGTGCCTGGAGGCCACTTCTAGAATACGAGCAGTACTTC. The chain links TRBV30 to TRBJ2-7; no firm D call. From germline, CDR1 is GTSNPN and CDR2 SVGIG (reference sequence). This CDR3 has 13 residues. Between the trimmed V and J ends, which lost 3 bases and 4 bases, there was a span of 13 bases.

The V and J genes are TRBV9 and TRBJ2-2; no reliable D call. CDR3 size: 17 residues. V shed 4 bases and J shed 2 bases, with 18 bases lying between them. CDR1 is SGDLS, CDR2 YYNGEE, per germline. CDR3 coding DNA: TGTGCCAGCAGCTTAAGGCTTTTTGGGCTAAACACCGGGGAGCTGTTTTTT. Translating it yields CASSLRLFGLNTGELFF.

This clonotype was counted a few times. The chain combines TRBV6-5 with TRBJ2-7; no reliable D call. With 2 bases removed from V and 3 bases from J, the gap between germline ends came to 11 bases. CDR1 and CDR2 from the germline V gene are MNHEY and SVGAGI. CDR3 length equals 14 residues. The chain's CDR3 is CASSYGHTFYEQYF. CDR3 bases: TGTGCCAGCAGTTACGGTCATACCTTCTACGAGCAGTACTTC.